The 26 T cell receptor beta chains presented below share a single source sample, sequenced in a study of cytomegalovirus exposure and HLA in healthy donors. The PCR was carried out with 60 Vbeta primers and 13 Jbeta primers. Assay: immunoSEQ multiplex PCR; the TCRdb copy retains only in-frame clones and omits some. The sample lists 100,000 to 150,000 clones; just under 80% were seen once. Material: PBMCs. The receptors shown here come from a male donor in good health and CMV-seronegative.

The chain carries TRBV10-3 and TRBJ2-6; TRBD2 aligns across 11 bases. After removal of 3 bases from V and 1 base from J, the junction contained 5 bases not matched to a gene. Per germline, CDR1 ENHRY and CDR2 SYGVKD. The length of the CDR3 is 18 residues. The CDR3 DNA follows: TGTGCCATCAGTGAATTTAGCGGGGGGGCGTCTGGGGCCAACGTCCTGACTTTC. Translated: CAISEFSGGASGANVLTF.

This rearrangement joins TRBV11-2 to TRBJ2-5; a possible D gene is TRBD2 (5 bases). V lost 3 bases and J lost 1, with 12 bases in between. Germline CDR1 and CDR2: SGHAT and FQNNGV. The CDR3 extends over 15 amino acids. The CDR3 DNA follows: TGTGCCAGCAGCTTTTTCCGGGGTATCCAAGAGACCCAGTACTTC. As protein: CASSFFRGIQETQYF.

This clone is termed medium-sized. The chain employs TRBV19 and TRBJ2-1, with 9 bases matching TRBD2. Germline CDR1 reads LNHDA; CDR2 reads SQIVND (reference sequence). There are 13 residues in the CDR3. The J segment lost 10 bases and the V segment lost 3 bases, leaving 4 bases of the junction unmatched. CDR3 DNA: TGTGCCAGTAGTATGGGCGGGGGGGCGGAGCAGTTCTTC. Amino acids: CASSMGGGAEQFF. The whole variable domain, filled in from reference TRBV19 and TRBJ2-1, reads DGGITQSPKYLFRKEGQNVTLSCEQNLNHDAMYWYRQDPGQGLRLIYYSQIVNDFQKGDIAEGYSVSREKKESFPLTVTSAQKNPTAFYLCASSMGGGAEQFFGPGTRLTVL.

The chain joins TRBV7-9 to TRBJ1-6; TRBD1 aligns across 7 bases. The V segment lost 5 bases and the J segment 5 bases; nucleotides outside the gene matches: 3. CDR1 is SEHNR and CDR2 is FQNEAQ in the germline V gene (reference sequence). The CDR3 consists of 14 residues. CDR3 in DNA: TGTGCCAGCAGCCGGGACAGTCATAATTCACCCCTCCACTTT. Amino acid sequence: CASSRDSHNSPLHF.

The V and J genes are TRBV19 and TRBJ1-5; TRBD1 agrees at 7 bases. V shed 2 bases, J shed 5 bases, and the junction held 6 bases outside the gene matches. The CDR3 is 15 residues long. CDR1 LNHDA and CDR2 SQIVND come from the germline V gene (reference sequence). DNA of the CDR3: TGTGCCAGTAGTATACCGAGGACAGGCGATCAGCCCCAGCATTTT. Protein product: CASSIPRTGDQPQHF.

Here the CDR3 DNA reads TGTGCCAGCAGCCCTCCGGGACAGGGTATCACCGGGGAGCTGTTTTTT. Protein product: CASSPPGQGITGELFF. The genes are TRBV9 and TRBJ2-2; 9 nucleotides agree with TRBD1. Trimming at V came to 4 bases and at J to 4 bases, leaving 8 bases not matched to a gene. The CDR3 is 16 amino acids. From germline, CDR1 is SGDLS and CDR2 YYNGEE.

This clone has only one observation. This rearrangement joins TRBV7-6 to TRBJ2-5, with D maybe TRBD2 (5 bases). Trimming shortened V by 5 bases and J by 4 bases, and 14 bases separated the two germline ends. The CDR3 runs 14 residues. Per germline, CDR1 SGHVS and CDR2 FNYEAQ. CDR3 sequence reads: CASSRTRVGETQYF. The CDR3 nucleotides are TGTGCCAGCAGCCGCACTAGGGTCGGAGAGACCCAGTACTTC. The complete variable domain, with remaining parts taken from reference TRBV7-6 and TRBJ2-5, reads GAGVSQSPRYKVTKRGQDVALRCDPISGHVSLYWYRQALGQGPEFLTYFNYEAQQDKSGLPNDRFSAERPEGSISTLTIQRTEQRDSAMYRCASSRTRVGETQYFGPGTRLLVL.

This clone was observed a few times. The chain links TRBV10-1 to TRBJ2-4, with D perhaps matching TRBD1 (6 bases). The V end lost 5 bases, the J end lost 0 bases, and 8 bases lay between the germline ends. Germline V CDR1 and CDR2: WNHNN, SYGVQD (reference sequence). The CDR3 is made up of 14 amino acids. CDR3 in amino acids: CASSRQVAKNIQYF. The CDR3 bases are TGCGCCAGCAGTCGACAGGTAGCCAAAAACATTCAGTACTTC.

The V call is TRBV7-2, the J call TRBJ2-7, with 9 bases that match TRBD1. The germline gives CDR1 SGHTA, CDR2 FQGNSA. V was pared by 5 bases and J by 4 bases, with 9 bases of the junction left unmatched. This CDR3 is built from 15 residues. This CDR3 reads CASSATTGGVYEQYF. The DNA of the CDR3 is TGTGCCAGCAGCGCCACGACAGGGGGTGTTTACGAGCAGTACTTC.

The V and J genes are TRBV6-5 and TRBJ1-1; weak D call: TRBD1 (6 bases). Germline values: CDR1 MNHEY, CDR2 SVGAGI. CDR3 length: 14 residues. The V end was cut by 2 bases, the J end by 2 bases, with 9 bases between. CDR3 in amino acids: CASSYGTRNTEAFF. CDR3 coding DNA: TGTGCCAGCAGTTACGGGACACGTAACACTGAAGCTTTCTTT.

The V and J genes are TRBV6-4 and TRBJ1-1; a possible D gene is TRBD1 (6 bases). Trimming left V 5 bases short and J 4 bases short, with 17 bases between. This CDR3 has 15 residues. From germline, CDR1 is MRHNA and CDR2 SNTAGT. CDR3 coding DNA: TGTGCCAGCAGTCGAACTGTACAGGGTAGCACTGAAGCTTTCTTT. Its translation: CASSRTVQGSTEAFF.

The V call is TRBV7-9, the J call TRBJ1-2, with D possibly matching TRBD1 (5 bases). CDR1 is SEHNR and CDR2 is FQNEAQ in the germline V gene (reference sequence). Trimming left V 4 bases short and J 4 bases short, with 13 bases between. CDR3 length: 14 residues. The CDR3 DNA sequence: TGTGCCAGCAGCTCCACGGGGGGTAGCTATGGCTACACCTTC. It codes for CASSSTGGSYGYTF. The whole variable domain, filled in from reference TRBV7-9 and TRBJ1-2, reads DTGVSQNPRHKITKRGQNVTFRCDPISEHNRLYWYRQTLGQGPEFLTYFQNEAQLEKSRLLSDRFSAERPKGSFSTLEIQRTEQGDSAMYLCASSSTGGSYGYTFGSGTRLTVV.

This clone was seen a handful of times. The CDR3 nucleotides read TGTGCCAGTATCAACCCCCACTGGAACACTGAAGCTTTCTTT. It translates to CASINPHWNTEAFF. The chain carries TRBV19 and TRBJ1-1; D gene uncertain. Germline V gene data show CDR1 as LNHDA and CDR2 as SQIVND (reference sequence). Deletions cut 7 bases from V and 1 base from J, with 13 bases between. The CDR3 is made up of 14 amino acids.

The rearrangement joins TRBV4-1 to TRBJ2-7; 11 nucleotides align to TRBD1. The CDR3 spans 14 residues. The germline V gene has CDR1 MGHRA and CDR2 YSYEKL. J lost 5 bases, V lost 5 bases, and 5 bases had no gene match. The CDR3 sequence: CASSWDRGKNEQYF. In nucleotides, the CDR3 is TGCGCCAGCAGCTGGGACAGGGGGAAAAACGAGCAGTACTTC.

V usage is TRBV14 and J usage is TRBJ1-6, with 9 bases fitting TRBD1. J lost 11 bases, V lost 2 bases, and 7 bases had no gene match. Germline-derived CDR1 and CDR2 are SGHDN and FVKESK. The CDR3 length is 15 residues. The CDR3 sequence is CASSQLTGGWTPLHF. The CDR3 nucleotides read TGTGCCAGCAGCCAATTGACAGGGGGATGGACACCCCTCCACTTT.

V and J are TRBV5-6 and TRBJ1-4; D remains ambiguous. Looked up from germline, CDR1 is SGHDT and CDR2 is YYEEEE. There are 14 residues in the CDR3. V dropped 4 bases and J dropped 6 bases, with 13 bases sitting between them. CDR3 residues: CASSQSNGYEKLFF. In DNA form, the CDR3 reads TGTGCCAGCAGCCAATCGAACGGGTATGAAAAACTGTTTTTT.

This clone was observed a handful of times. V usage is TRBV5-6 and J usage is TRBJ2-7, with TRBD1 identical over 9 bases. The CDR3 has 14 residues. J lost 6 bases, V lost 7 bases, and 11 bases had no gene match. Germline V gene sequence: CDR1 SGHDT, CDR2 YYEEEE. CDR3 amino acids: CASGLNRGQGEQYF. CDR3 DNA: TGTGCCAGCGGATTAAACAGGGGGCAGGGCGAGCAGTACTTC.

DNA of the CDR3: TGCGCCAGCAGCCATGGCCTTACAGGGGCGAACACTGAAGCTTTCTTT. Its protein is CASSHGLTGANTEAFF. The rearrangement joins TRBV4-3 to TRBJ1-1; 7 bases fit TRBD1. The CDR3 consists of 16 residues. Germline-derived CDR1 and CDR2 are LGHNA and YSLEER. With 3 bases clipped from V and 1 base from J, the junction kept 8 bases outside the gene matches.

This clone turned up a few times. The V call is TRBV27, the J call TRBJ1-1; D is ambiguous. Germline values: CDR1 MNHEY, CDR2 SMNVEV (reference sequence). CDR3 length: 13 residues. V lost 6 bases, J lost 2 bases, and 10 bases lay in between. This CDR3 is CASSLPGNTEAFF. DNA for the CDR3: TGTGCCAGCAGCCTCCCGGGAAACACTGAAGCTTTCTTT.

This rearrangement joins TRBV19 to TRBJ1-4, with TRBD1 as a possible D gene (6 bases). Trimming shortened V by 5 bases and J by 5 bases, and 21 bases separated the two germline ends. Germline V CDR1 and CDR2: LNHDA, SQIVND (reference sequence). The CDR3 runs to 17 residues. This CDR3 is CASSLEVDGGANEKLFF. The CDR3 DNA reads as TGTGCCAGTAGTCTGGAAGTGGATGGGGGGGCCAATGAAAAACTGTTTTTT.

This sequence joins TRBV18 and TRBJ1-1; perhaps TRBD1 as D (6 bases). Deletions cut 4 bases from V and 1 base from J, with 16 bases between. Germline V gene data show CDR1 as KGHSH and CDR2 as LQKENI. This CDR3 is 16 amino acids long. The CDR3 region is CASSQSGGLKNTEAFF. The CDR3 DNA reads as TGTGCCAGCTCACAAAGCGGGGGCCTCAAGAACACTGAAGCTTTCTTT.

J is TRBJ2-1 and V is TRBV7-2, with a possible D match to TRBD2 (6 bases). The CDR3 runs to 15 residues. V was shortened by 2 bases and J by 5 bases, with 13 bases between the two germline ends. Germline CDR1 SGHTA, CDR2 FQGNSA. The CDR3 loop is CASSLRVADHNEQFF. The CDR3 coding sequence is TGTGCCAGCAGCTTACGGGTAGCGGACCACAATGAGCAGTTCTTC.

This chain connects TRBV5-1 to TRBJ2-1; D is possibly TRBD2 (7 bases). CDR3 size: 16 residues. The germline V and J ends were trimmed by 4 bases and 3 bases, with 17 bases remaining between them. CDR1 is SGHRS and CDR2 is YFSETQ in the germline V gene. The CDR3 DNA reads TGCGCCAGCAGCCCGACGGGGGGCCGGAGCTACAATGAGCAGTTCTTC. Translation: CASSPTGGRSYNEQFF.

V usage is TRBV6-5 and J usage is TRBJ2-5; D unresolved. The CDR3 is made up of 12 amino acids. Germline values: CDR1 MNHEY, CDR2 SVGAGI. The V end was cut by 4 bases, the J end by 2 bases, with 5 bases between. CDR3 coding DNA: TGTGCCAGCAGTTCCCTGCAAGAGACCCAGTACTTC. Protein: CASSSLQETQYF.

The chain is built from TRBV5-4 and TRBJ2-1; TRBD2 agrees at 13 bases. The germline V gene has CDR1 SGHNT and CDR2 YYREEE (reference sequence). The CDR3 loop spans 17 amino acids. Germline trimming cut 4 bases from V and 1 base from J; bases unmatched to any gene: 5. The CDR3 is CASSPRLAGGSYNEQFF. The CDR3 coding sequence is TGTGCCAGCAGCCCACGACTAGCGGGGGGTTCCTACAATGAGCAGTTCTTC. The whole variable domain, filled in from reference TRBV5-4 and TRBJ2-1, reads ETGVTQSPTHLIKTRGQQVTLRCSSQSGHNTVSWYQQALGQGPQFIFQYYREEENGRGNFPPRFSGLQFPNYSSELNVNALELDDSALYLCASSPRLAGGSYNEQFFGPGTRLTVL.

The V gene is TRBV6-1, the J gene TRBJ2-6, with unresolved D. Germline loops: CDR1 MNHNS, CDR2 SASEGT. Trimming removed 4 bases at V and 0 bases at J, with 7 bases between. This CDR3 comprises 15 residues. The CDR3 loop reads CASSGQTSGANVLTF. The CDR3 nucleotides read TGTGCCAGCAGTGGACAAACCTCTGGGGCCAACGTCCTGACTTTC.